The entry that follows covers one T cell receptor beta chain sequence. This clonotype occurred many times. This receptor's antigen is unknown. No much larger clonotype is one base removed from it; base qualities were not supplied. In the paper's terms, the time point label means: pre-sensitization, week 0. The treatment or condition tag for this specimen amounts to: therapeutic diphenylcyclopropenone sensitization with weekly scalp DPC. Total RNA was extracted from unfractionated whole blood collected in Tempus Blood RNA tubes. At every patch-test visit, the blood draw took place before the patch test was put on. Patients were considered eligible if aged 18 to 70, diagnosed with alopecia and deemed suitable for DPC therapy, and patients were excluded if pregnant. This entry belongs to a study of human T cells and chemical hapten exposure (TCRdb year 2021). Context from the whole study: For sensitization, 2% DPC in acetone was applied to an approximately 2 cm by approximately 2 cm area of upper inner arm skin. Weekly therapeutic DPC doses were additionally applied to the scalp of patients throughout the approximately 25-week study period. Patch testing was done on the upper back using Finn chambers containing 0.01% DPC, and results were scored after 6 days according to International Contact Dermatitis Research Group standards. Alopecia areata with under or over 50% scalp involvement, alopecia totalis and alopecia universalis were represented in the patient cohort, which was mostly female. Libraries were pooled for sequencing, and variation in per-sample TCR yields was attributed mainly to small differences in library volumes within the pool. The study tracked peripheral blood TCR repertoire changes in vivo during primary and secondary sensitization to the hapten diphenylcyclopropenone (DPC) in alopecia patients. Blood samples were taken from patients before sensitization (week 0) and at 2, 6 and about 24 weeks after DPC sensitization. Blood for TCR sequencing was provided by twenty-nine alopecia patients at one to four time points (pre-sensitization, 2, 6 and 24 weeks). Each blood RNA sample was used to sequence both TCR alpha and TCR beta chains.

Findings and caveats that apply to the study as a whole: Expanded TCRs formed significantly more large CDR3 similarity clusters than pre-sensitization or healthy control sets, consistent with antigen-driven responses. After repeated subsampling, the strength of the expansion versus patch-test correlation and the threshold at which it became significant changed. The number of PT1 expanded TCRs positively correlated with patch test score, significant at thresholds 8, 16 and 32 but not 4. Alopecia, a presumed autoimmune disease, was present in all patients, so the immune response of the patients might differ from that of healthy individuals. DPC sensitization did not change how many TCRs were above 1 in 1000 frequency, and no evidence was found of alterations in global repertoire structure.

Library preparation was by RACE. TCRdb names NextSeq 500 as the instrument used. Library preparation attached unique molecular identifiers to individual cDNA molecules for quantitative, reproducible TCR counting. As for how the authors treated the data: Samples had a median of 95,638 TCRs, with a range from about 23,224 to 690,600. V, J and CDR3 annotation of the TCR reads was carried out using the Decombinator software suite. To make PS versus PT1 abundance plots, every sample was subsampled to the same number of TCRs (28,000). Expanded TCRs were defined as absent before sensitization and observed at least eight times at the 2-week time point. TCRdb passed the public sequencing reads through fastp at Q25 and MiXCR, retaining productive beta sequences. Each record represents a unique CDR3 protein, reported with the most common genes and DNA among its rows. What appears here as the V and J calls and clone size reflects TCRdb's work, not the paper's. The sample table contains approximately 52,000 distinct CDR3 sequences; only one count was recorded for 9.6% of them. Around a tenth of the sample lies in the top ten.

The clonotype comes from a woman in her 30s with alopecia areata. Some clones in this sample may be carry-over from other donors' samples. The material sequenced was whole blood, taken in connection with sensitization to the hapten diphenylcyclopropenone (DPC).

The CDR3 protein is CASSPNNRAEKLFF. DNA sequence: TGTGCCAGCAGCCCCAATAACAGGGCTGAAAAACTGTTTTTT. The chain is made from TRBV14 and TRBJ1-4; TRBD1 is a possible D gene, resting on 6 matching bases. Spanning cysteine to phenylalanine, the CDR3 consists of 14 amino acids. Of the read, only the CDR3 DNA is kept; its 42 bases are in frame from base 1. Via the germline V gene, CDR1 is SGHDN and CDR2 FVKESK. V and J are truncated by 4 bases and 7 bases respectively, leaving an intervening sequence of 13 bases.